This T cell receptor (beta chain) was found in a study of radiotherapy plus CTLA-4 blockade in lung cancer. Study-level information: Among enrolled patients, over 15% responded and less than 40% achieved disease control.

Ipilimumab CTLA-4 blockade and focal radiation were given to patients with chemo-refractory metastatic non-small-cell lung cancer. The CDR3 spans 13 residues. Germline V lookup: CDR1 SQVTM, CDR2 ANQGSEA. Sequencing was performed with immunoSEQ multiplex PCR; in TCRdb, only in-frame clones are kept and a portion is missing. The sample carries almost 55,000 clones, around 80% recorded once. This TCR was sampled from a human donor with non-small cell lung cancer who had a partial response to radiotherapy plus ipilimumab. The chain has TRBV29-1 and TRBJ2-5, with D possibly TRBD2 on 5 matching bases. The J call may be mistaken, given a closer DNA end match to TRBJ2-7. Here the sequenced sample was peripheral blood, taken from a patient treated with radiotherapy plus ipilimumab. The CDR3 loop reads CSVEGTPTYEQYF. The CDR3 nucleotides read TGCAGCGTTGAAGGGACTCCTACCTACGAGCAGTACTTC.